Shown below are 31 T cell receptor beta chains from a single sample sequenced in a study of T cell clonality in common variable immunodeficiency. Sequencing used immunoSEQ multiplex PCR; TCRdb keeps in-frame clones, though not all of them. The repertoire yields around 40,000 clones, none seen only once; the top ten contain 2.8%. Input material: peripheral blood mononuclear cells. These receptors all stem from a person aged 18-70 years in good health.

This clone came up many times. Coverage ceases 3 residues before the CDR3 finishes, and the germline J gene fills in the end. The genes are TRBV2 and TRBJ2-7, with D hard to call. The ends were cut back, 3 bases at V and 0 bases at J, with 9 bases in the middle. This CDR3 contains 14 residues. Germline CDR1 reads SNHLY; CDR2 reads FYNNEI. CDR3 region: CASSDLVGSYEQYF. Partial CDR3 DNA: TGTGCCAGCAGTGACCTAGTAGGCTCCTACGAG.

Concerning this clone: One junction end disagrees with the germline gene, perhaps due to a read error. The DNA ends 3 residues before the CDR3 does, and the rest of the CDR3 is filled in from the germline J gene. The chain employs TRBV20-1 and TRBJ1-1; no reliable D call. This CDR3 region has 14 residues. CDR1 and CDR2 from the germline V gene are DFQATT and SNEGSKA (reference sequence). CDR3 DNA (partial): TGCAGTGCTAGAGGACCGCGTGGACTTGCTGAG. It translates to CSARGPRGLAE. The entire CDR3 is CSARGPRGLAEAFF.

This clone occurred many times. The CDR3 end lies 3 residues beyond the end of the read and is filled in from the germline J gene. The J gene is TRBJ2-1, the V gene TRBV18; TRBD2 agrees at 7 bases. CDR1 and CDR2 (germline): KGHSH, LQKENI. V lost 8 bases, J lost 0 bases, and 7 bases stayed unmatched. The CDR3 loop spans 15 amino acids. Partial CDR3 DNA: TGTGCCAGCATTAAAGCGGGGAGCTCCTACAATGAG. It yields the protein CASIKAGSSYNE. The full CDR3 sequence reads CASIKAGSSYNEQFF.

Ten or more counts support this clone. The CDR3 end is not reached by the read, which stops 3 residues before it; the germline J gene fills it in. The rearrangement links TRBV4-1 to TRBJ2-3, with 9 bases fitting TRBD2. The CDR3 has 16 amino acids. With V trimmed by 4 bases and J by 3 bases, 8 bases remained unmatched. CDR1 and CDR2 from the germline V gene are MGHRA and YSYEKL. CDR3 bases read: TGCGCCAGCAGCCCGTACTTAGCGGGAGAAACAGATACG. Translated: CASSPYLAGETDT. In full, the CDR3 is CASSPYLAGETDTQYF.

This clone occurred many times. Read data end 3 residues before the CDR3 end; the end is taken from the germline J gene. This chain links TRBV2 with TRBJ1-2; 7 nucleotides match TRBD1. This CDR3 has 12 amino acids. CDR1 is SNHLY and CDR2 is FYNNEI in the germline V gene. The sequenced CDR3 bases are TGTGCCAGCAGTGCCAACAGGGGCGGC. This gives the protein CASSANRGG. The CDR3 as a whole reads CASSANRGGYTF.

This clone was recorded at least ten times. The read ends 3 residues shy of where the CDR3 ends; the end is completed using the germline J gene. The rearrangement joins TRBV19 to TRBJ1-2; 7 bases are a match to TRBD1. The CDR3 covers 14 residues. V dropped 7 bases and J dropped 3; count of bases not matched to a gene: 8. Germline V lookup: CDR1 LNHDA, CDR2 SQIVND (reference sequence). Incomplete CDR3 DNA: TGTGCCAGTACCCAGACAGGGATTGACTATGGC. Protein: CASTQTGIDYG. The CDR3, in full, reads CASTQTGIDYGYTF.

This clone appeared many times. Sequencing ends 3 residues short of the CDR3 end; the germline J gene provides the rest. The gene calls are TRBV14 and TRBJ1-1; a possible D gene is TRBD1 (6 bases). The CDR3 is made up of 17 amino acids. The V gene's germline CDR1 is SGHDN and CDR2 FVKESK. Between the trimmed V and J ends, which lost 1 base and 3 bases, there was a span of 18 bases. The sequenced part of the CDR3 DNA is TGTGCCAGCAGCCAAGCGGAGGGGGACCGGTTAGACACTGAA. This sequence encodes CASSQAEGDRLDTE. The CDR3 as a whole reads CASSQAEGDRLDTEAFF.

This clone was recorded at least ten times. With the read ending 3 residues before the CDR3 end, the germline J gene is used to fill in that end. This chain connects TRBV7-9 to TRBJ2-7, with D possibly being TRBD1 (6 bases). Germline CDR1 reads SEHNR; CDR2 reads FQNEAQ (reference sequence). The CDR3 spans 11 residues. Trimming cost V 7 bases and J 6 bases, with 10 bases left between them. The CDR3 bases that were read are TGTGCCAGCATAGGACAGTTCGAG. Amino acids: CASIGQFE. The full CDR3 sequence reads CASIGQFEQYF.

This clone was recorded at least ten times. The CDR3 end lies 3 residues beyond the end of the read and is filled in from the germline J gene. The rearrangement links TRBV20-1 to TRBJ2-7; D is possibly TRBD2 (6 bases). The CDR3 covers 12 residues. From germline, CDR1 is DFQATT and CDR2 SNEGSKA (reference sequence). Deletions cut 4 bases from V and 0 bases from J, with 7 bases between. Incomplete CDR3 DNA: TGCAGTGCTACTAGCGACTCCTACGAG. The encoded protein is CSATSDSYE. The complete CDR3 sequence is CSATSDSYEQYF.

This clone was counted ten times or more. The DNA ends 3 residues before the CDR3 does, and the rest of the CDR3 is filled in from the germline J gene. The rearrangement uses TRBV20-1 and TRBJ2-3; D may be TRBD2 (7 bases). Germline CDR1 DFQATT, CDR2 SNEGSKA (reference sequence). The CDR3 loop spans 16 amino acids. V was shortened by 5 bases and J by 4 bases, with 22 bases between the two germline ends. This chain's CDR3 is CSAGTLRGPPPDTQYF. CDR3 bases read: TGCAGTGCTGGGACCTTGCGGGGGCCCCCCCCAGATACG.

This clone was seen at least ten times. The read terminates 3 residues ahead of where the CDR3 ends, so the germline J gene completes it. This chain links TRBV12-3 or TRBV12-4 with TRBJ2-5; 8 bases match TRBD1. Trimming took 6 bases from V and 1 from J; bases not matched to a gene: 7. The CDR3 length is 15 residues. CDR3 protein: CASSPPGTGQETQYF. CDR3 bases read: TGTGCCAGCAGCCCCCCAGGGACAGGCCAAGAGACC.

This clone was picked up many times. The read stops 3 residues short of the end of the CDR3; the missing end is completed from the germline J gene. The gene calls are TRBV29-1 and TRBJ1-5, with 10 bases aligning to TRBD1. The CDR3 spans 13 residues. With 6 bases clipped from V and 7 bases from J, the junction kept 6 bases outside the gene matches. The germline CDR1 and CDR2 sequences are SQVTM and ANQGSEA. The CDR3 protein is CSVGQGVGQPQHF. Partial CDR3 DNA: TGCAGCGTCGGACAGGGGGTAGGACAGCCC.

A remark on this clone: The CDR3 end falls 3 residues outside the read, so it is completed with the germline J gene. The chain employs TRBV2 and TRBJ1-4, with D uncertain. V lost 6 bases, J lost 7 bases, and 15 bases lay in between. Germline lookup yields CDR1 SNHLY and CDR2 FYNNEI. The CDR3 has 14 amino acids. The DNA read from the CDR3 is TGTGCCAGCAGAGCTAGAGGAGTAGGTGAAAAA. It translates to CASRARGVGEK. The CDR3 in full is CASRARGVGEKLFF.

This clone appeared many times. The read comes to an end 3 residues before the CDR3 does, leaving the germline J gene to fill in the end. J is TRBJ2-3 and V is TRBV5-4; no firm D call. Germline values: CDR1 SGHNT, CDR2 YYREEE (reference sequence). The CDR3 runs 13 residues. Trimming took 1 base from V and 2 from J, leaving 5 bases between them. The covered CDR3 bases are TGTGCCAGCAGCTTGAGCCCCACAGATACG. Protein: CASSLSPTDT. The full CDR3 sequence reads CASSLSPTDTQYF. The whole variable domain, remainder taken from reference TRBV5-4 and TRBJ2-3, is ETGVTQSPTHLIKTRGQQVTLRCSSQSGHNTVSWYQQALGQGPQFIFQYYREEENGRGNFPPRFSGLQFPNYSSELNVNALELDDSALYLCASSLSPTDTQYFGPGTRLTVL.

Ten or more counts support this clone. The read falls 3 residues short of the CDR3 end, and the missing part is taken from the germline J gene. This sequence joins TRBV20-1 and TRBJ1-1; 7 bases line up with TRBD1. V lost 3 bases, J lost 7 bases, and 8 bases stayed unmatched. The CDR3 sequence is 13 residues long. Germline V gene sequence: CDR1 DFQATT, CDR2 SNEGSKA (reference sequence). The sequenced CDR3 bases are TGCAGTGCTAGTAAGGAAACAGGGGATGAA. Translating gives CSASKETGDE. The complete CDR3 reads CSASKETGDEAFF.

This clone was observed a few times. Read coverage stops 3 residues before the CDR3 terminus; the germline J gene supplies the remainder. The chain combines TRBV18 with TRBJ2-3; TRBD1 aligns across 9 bases. V was clipped by 5 bases and J by 5 bases; unmatched bases: 8. CDR3 length: 15 amino acids. CDR1 is KGHSH, CDR2 LQKENI, per germline. The sequenced CDR3 bases are TGTGCCAGCTCAACGGTACAGGGGGCCGGAGATACG. As protein: CASSTVQGAGDT. The CDR3 in full is CASSTVQGAGDTQYF. Based on the CDR3 plus reference TRBV18 and TRBJ2-3, the full variable domain is NAGVMQNPRHLVRRRGQEARLRCSPMKGHSHVYWYRQLPEEGLKFMVYLQKENIIDESGMPKERFSAEFPKEGPSILRIQQVVRGDSAAYFCASSTVQGAGDTQYFGPGTRLTVL.

This clone was counted ten times or more. The CDR3 end is not reached by the read, which stops 3 residues before it; the germline J gene fills it in. J is TRBJ2-5 and V is TRBV19, with TRBD2 identical over 10 bases. The CDR3 runs 17 residues. J was trimmed by 0 bases and V by 5 bases; bases with no gene match: 9. Germline lookup yields CDR1 LNHDA and CDR2 SQIVND (reference sequence). The sequenced CDR3 bases are TGTGCCAGTAGTTCCTTAGCGGGAGGCCGGTACCAAGAGACC. Protein: CASSSLAGGRYQET. In full, the CDR3 reads CASSSLAGGRYQETQYF.

In its sample, this clone was seen many times. The read ends 3 residues early relative to the CDR3; the germline J gene fills the gap. V usage is TRBV4-1 and J usage is TRBJ1-1, with 7 bases that match TRBD1. After removal of 3 bases from V and 0 bases from J, the junction contained 1 base not matched to a gene. Germline CDR1 is MGHRA and CDR2 is YSYEKL. This CDR3 has 14 amino acids. The CDR3 DNA, read in part, is TGCGCCAGCAGCCAGGGACAGCTGAACACTGAA. It encodes CASSQGQLNTE. The full CDR3 reads CASSQGQLNTEAFF.

This clone came up many times. The read finishes 3 residues shy of the CDR3 end, and the germline J gene is used to complete it. The chain recombines TRBV19 with TRBJ1-1; D is unresolved. V lost 6 bases, J lost 1 base, and 15 bases lay in between. The V gene's germline CDR1 is LNHDA and CDR2 SQIVND (reference sequence). The CDR3 has 15 amino acids. The CDR3 here is CASRSITPGNTEAFF. CDR3 DNA, as far as it was read: TGTGCCAGTAGATCGATTACGCCGGGGAACACTGAA.

Comments on this clone: Read sequence stops 3 residues before the CDR3 end, and the germline J gene provides the missing end. The gene calls are TRBV20-1 and TRBJ2-7; 7 positions agree with TRBD2. The CDR3 consists of 14 residues. Looked up from germline, CDR1 is DFQATT and CDR2 is SNEGSKA (reference sequence). The ends lost 1 base at V and 3 bases at J; junction bases unmatched: 6. The CDR3 DNA, read in part, is TGCAGTGCTAGAGGCGCGGGAGCGGGCTACGAG. Translating it yields CSARGAGAGYE. From start to end, the CDR3 is CSARGAGAGYEQYF.

This clone was detected ten times or more. The read terminates 3 residues ahead of where the CDR3 ends, so the germline J gene completes it. The rearrangement uses TRBV15 and TRBJ2-3, with TRBD1 matching 9 bases. CDR3 length: 15 amino acids. V was clipped by 2 bases and J by 3 bases; unmatched bases: 3. The germline V gene has CDR1 LNHNV and CDR2 YYDKDF (reference sequence). Partial CDR3 DNA: TGTGCCACCAGCAGAAGGGGACAGGGAACAGATACG. Its protein product is CATSRRGQGTDT. In full, the CDR3 is CATSRRGQGTDTQYF.

As regards this clone: The CDR3 end is not reached by the read, which stops 3 residues before it; the germline J gene fills it in. The rearrangement links TRBV11-2 to TRBJ2-2; tentatively, D is TRBD2 (5 bases). The CDR3 has 14 residues. From germline, CDR1 is SGHAT and CDR2 FQNNGV. V was pared by 7 bases and J by 2 bases, with 11 bases between. CDR3 DNA (partial): TGTGCCAGCAAAGCGGTTCCCAACACCGGGGAG. It specifies CASKAVPNTGE. The complete CDR3 sequence is CASKAVPNTGELFF.

This clone was counted ten times or more. The CDR3 extends 3 residues past the end of the read, so its final part is completed from the germline J gene. The gene calls are TRBV30 and TRBJ2-7, with a possible D match to TRBD2 (5 bases). CDR1 and CDR2 (germline): GTSNPN, SVGIG (reference sequence). V lost 2 bases and J lost 5, with 13 bases in between. The CDR3 sequence is 13 residues long. The CDR3 spells CAWSPGSDDEQYF. Incomplete CDR3 DNA: TGTGCCTGGAGTCCGGGGTCAGACGACGAG.

This clone was detected only a few times. The read gets to within 3 residues of the CDR3 end, and the germline J gene fills in the rest. The chain joins TRBV30 to TRBJ1-1; 8 nucleotides match TRBD1. Germline CDR1 reads GTSNPN; CDR2 reads SVGIG (reference sequence). The CDR3 sequence is 15 residues long. The CDR3 is CAWSGGQGYYNEAFF. Incomplete CDR3 DNA: TGTGCCTGGAGTGGAGGACAGGGCTATTACAATGAG.

This clone showed up many times. The covered CDR3 bases are TGCAGCGTTGGGACCGGGGGGGGCTCCTACGAG. Translation gives CSVGTGGGSYE. In full, the CDR3 is CSVGTGGGSYEQYF. V is TRBV29-1 and J is TRBJ2-7; TRBD2 matches at 8 bases. Read coverage stops 3 residues before the CDR3 terminus; the germline J gene supplies the remainder. In germline, CDR1 is SQVTM, CDR2 ANQGSEA. The CDR3 totals 14 residues. Trimming at V came to 4 bases and at J to 0 bases, leaving 5 bases not matched to a gene.

This clone occurred many times. The sequence runs out 3 residues before the end of the CDR3; the remainder is reconstructed from the germline J gene. The rearrangement uses TRBV5-5 and TRBJ2-1, with a weak D call TRBD2 (5 bases). The germline V and J ends were trimmed by 5 bases and 6 bases, with 18 bases remaining between them. CDR3 size: 15 residues. Per germline, CDR1 SGHKS and CDR2 YYEKEE (reference sequence). The part of the CDR3 DNA that was read is TGTGCCAGCAGTTATTTAGCGCGCATGGGCAATGAG. This sequence encodes CASSYLARMGNE. The full-length CDR3 reads as CASSYLARMGNEQFF.

This clone was seen at least ten times. The read ends 3 residues early relative to the CDR3; the germline J gene fills the gap. The chain joins TRBV10-3 to TRBJ1-5; 7 bases fit TRBD1. V dropped 0 bases and J dropped 5; count of bases not matched to a gene: 7. The CDR3 runs 16 residues. The germline V gene encodes CDR1 ENHRY and CDR2 SYGVKD. The CDR3 sequence is CAISESMLTGDQPQHF. CDR3 DNA, as far as it was read: TGTGCCATCAGTGAGTCGATGCTCACAGGGGATCAGCCC.

This clone has ten or more counts. The missing CDR3 end, 3 residues past where the read stops, is filled in from the germline J gene. This chain uses TRBV5-6 with TRBJ1-6, with D perhaps TRBD1 (5 bases). Germline V gives CDR1 SGHDT, CDR2 YYEEEE. Between the trimmed V and J ends, which lost 3 bases and 9 bases, there was a span of 16 bases. The CDR3 covers 15 residues. Incomplete CDR3 DNA: TGTGCCAGCAGCTCCTCCCGGGACTGGGGTTCACCC. It is translated as CASSSSRDWGSP. The CDR3 in its entirety is CASSSSRDWGSPLHF. The full variable domain, with the rest looked up from reference TRBV5-6 and TRBJ1-6, is DAGVTQSPTHLIKTRGQQVTLRCSPKSGHDTVSWYQQALGQGPQFIFQYYEEEERQRGNFPDRFSGHQFPNYSSELNVNALLLGDSALYLCASSSSRDWGSPLHFGNGTRLTVT.

This clone occurred a few times. With the read ending 3 residues before the CDR3 end, the germline J gene is used to fill in that end. The chain employs TRBV5-4 and TRBJ2-7; 9 positions match TRBD2. CDR1 and CDR2 (germline): SGHNT, YYREEE (reference sequence). V lost 4 bases to trimming and J lost 0 bases; unmatched junction nucleotides: 2. The CDR3 is made up of 14 amino acids. CDR3 DNA (partial): TGTGCCAGCAGCGATAGCGGGAGCTCCTACGAG. This codes for CASSDSGSSYE. The entire CDR3 reads CASSDSGSSYEQYF.

In its sample, this clone was seen many times. The DNA ends 3 residues before the CDR3 does, and the rest of the CDR3 is filled in from the germline J gene. The chain combines TRBV29-1 with TRBJ1-1, with D tentatively TRBD1 (6 bases). The V end was cut by 6 bases, the J end by 1 base, with 12 bases between. The CDR3 totals 13 residues. Per germline, CDR1 SQVTM and CDR2 ANQGSEA. Incomplete CDR3 DNA: TGCAGCGTCGCGACAGGCGGGAACACTGAA. Translating gives CSVATGGNTE. The complete CDR3 sequence is CSVATGGNTEAFF.

Many counts were recorded for this clone. The missing CDR3 end, 3 residues past where the read stops, is filled in from the germline J gene. V gene TRBV20-1 combines with J gene TRBJ1-2; the match to TRBD1 covers 8 bases. Germline trimming cut 1 base from V and 4 bases from J; bases unmatched to any gene: 5. Germline lookup yields CDR1 DFQATT and CDR2 SNEGSKA (reference sequence). This CDR3 is built from 14 residues. The covered CDR3 bases are TGCAGTGCTAGAGGCAGGGGGCGGGGCTATGGC. Residues: CSARGRGRGYG. In full, the CDR3 is CSARGRGRGYGYTF.